This record covers a single T cell receptor (beta chain). The antigen remains undetermined. This specimen belongs to a study of PD-1 blockade in classical Hodgkin lymphoma. Repertoires were generated with immunoSEQ multiplex PCR, while TCRdb's copy carries only in-frame clones and drops some. The data hold fewer than 65,000 clones, with 80% to 90% observed a single time. The V gene lost 0 bases and the J gene lost 0 bases, with 18 bases spanning the gap. CDR3 length equals 19 residues. Germline V CDR1 and CDR2: SGHDN, FVKESK. Study findings and constraints: Prior therapy or disease activity may underlie the repertoire differences, whose causes remain undefined. Patients were excluded if nivolumab began under 1 year after ASCT (the autologous transplant). A significant rise in TCR diversity by C4D1 was seen for CD4+ but not CD8+ cells. Baseline TCR diversity was reportedly lower in newly diagnosed patients than in healthy donors. It was reported as lower still in relapsed/refractory patients.

All patients experienced relapse after autologous stem cell transplantation, and brentuximab vedotin exposure was variable. The receptor was isolated from a human donor with classical Hodgkin lymphoma. The J gene is TRBJ2-1, the V gene TRBV14; D is ambiguous. The sequences come from peripheral blood mononuclear cells (PBMCs), collected at baseline. CDR3 protein: CASSQDSPFGRSSYNEQFF. The CDR3 DNA is TGTGCCAGCAGCCAAGATTCCCCCTTTGGCCGGAGCTCCTACAATGAGCAGTTCTTC.